The 26 T cell receptor beta chains listed next were all sequenced from one sample in a study of CD8 T cells in Susac syndrome. When the RNA was reverse transcribed, random hexamers were used with an input of about 0.5 to 1 ug. TCRdb re-analysed the immunoSEQ multiplex PCR reads in MiXCR, keeping a single row per CDR3 protein. The table records about 190,000 distinct CDR3 sequences, almost 96% of them present only once. Sequenced material: CD4+ T cells from PBMCs. These receptors were obtained from a human donor with Susac syndrome.

This rearrangement joins TRBV12-3 or TRBV12-4 to TRBJ1-5; D unclear. V lost 5 bases, J lost 3 bases, and 11 bases lay in between. This CDR3 has 14 amino acids. This CDR3 is CASSTGRVNQPQHF. CDR3 sequence (DNA): TGTGCCAGCAGTACCGGCCGGGTCAATCAGCCCCAGCATTTT.

The chain has TRBV29-1 and TRBJ2-1; 10 bases line up with TRBD2. Germline V lookup: CDR1 SQVTM, CDR2 ANQGSEA. V shed 0 bases and J 7 bases; nucleotides not matched to a gene: 6. The CDR3 runs 15 residues. CDR3 sequence (DNA): TGCAGCGTTGAAGACAGGCGAGCGGGGGGGAATGAGCAGTTCTTC. This encodes CSVEDRRAGGNEQFF.

The chain employs TRBV30 and TRBJ2-5, with TRBD1 as a possible D gene (5 bases). The CDR3 runs to 15 residues. Trimming left V 4 bases short and J 0 bases short, with 15 bases between. Germline CDR1 is GTSNPN and CDR2 is SVGIG (reference sequence). CDR3 sequence: CAWNADTPYQETQYF. CDR3 in DNA: TGTGCCTGGAACGCGGACACGCCGTACCAAGAGACCCAGTACTTC.

The chain uses TRBV20-1 and TRBJ2-7; D is possibly TRBD1 or TRBD2 (6 bases each). CDR3 length equals 12 residues. The V end was cut by 8 bases, the J end by 3 bases, with 14 bases between. Germline-derived CDR1 and CDR2 are DFQATT and SNEGSKA (reference sequence). The CDR3 DNA reads as TGCAGTTCTCTGGGGGGCGGCTACGAGCAGTACTTC. Protein: CSSLGGGYEQYF.

The genes are TRBV4-2 and TRBJ1-1; D perhaps matches TRBD1 (5 bases). The V gene lost 0 bases and the J gene lost 1 base, with 9 bases spanning the gap. Germline V lookup: CDR1 LGHNA, CDR2 YNFKEQ. CDR3 length: 15 amino acids. DNA for the CDR3: TGTGCCAGCAGCCAAGAAAGGACAAAGAACACTGAAGCTTTCTTT. Translated: CASSQERTKNTEAFF.

J is TRBJ2-5 and V is TRBV30, with a possible D match to TRBD1 (5 bases). Deletions cut 4 bases from V and 3 bases from J, with 12 bases between. Germline values: CDR1 GTSNPN, CDR2 SVGIG (reference sequence). CDR3 length: 13 amino acids. As DNA, the CDR3 is TGTGCCTGGACCGGGCTAGGGGAAGAGACCCAGTACTTC. Residues: CAWTGLGEETQYF.

The J gene is TRBJ1-2, the V gene TRBV11-2, with 8 bases that match TRBD1. Germline values: CDR1 SGHAT, CDR2 FQNNGV. The CDR3 covers 15 residues. V shed 5 bases and J 1 base; nucleotides not matched to a gene: 6. CDR3 amino acids: CASSGGTGINYGYTF. In DNA, the CDR3 is TGTGCCAGCAGCGGGGGGACAGGCATTAACTATGGCTACACCTTC. Combining the CDR3 with reference TRBV11-2 and TRBJ1-2 gives the whole variable domain EAGVAQSPRYKIIEKRQSVAFWCNPISGHATLYWYQQILGQGPKLLIQFQNNGVVDDSQLPKDRFSAERLKGVDSTLKIQPAKLEDSAVYLCASSGGTGINYGYTFGSGTRLTVV.

The chain employs TRBV14 and TRBJ1-2; 9 bases align to TRBD1. The CDR3 sequence is 15 residues long. Germline V gene sequence: CDR1 SGHDN, CDR2 FVKESK. V trimming: 3 bases; J trimming: 4 bases; junction bases outside the gene matches: 6. This CDR3 reads CASSQGQGRSYGYTF. CDR3 coding DNA: TGTGCCAGCAGCCAGGGACAGGGACGATCCTATGGCTACACCTTC. The full variable domain, rest sourced from reference TRBV14 and TRBJ1-2, is EAGVTQFPSHSVIEKGQTVTLRCDPISGHDNLYWYRRVMGKEIKFLLHFVKESKQDESGMPNNRFLAERTGGTYSTLKVQPAELEDSGVYFCASSQGQGRSYGYTFGSGTRLTVV.

This clonotype was recorded only once. The J gene is TRBJ2-7, the V gene TRBV5-1; the match to TRBD2 covers 12 bases. CDR1 is SGHRS and CDR2 is YFSETQ in the germline V gene. V shed 6 bases and J 2 bases; nucleotides not matched to a gene: 9. The CDR3 is made up of 16 amino acids. DNA for the CDR3: TGCGCCAGCACCCCAGGCGGACTAGCGGGGCCCTACGAGCAGTACTTC. Amino acids: CASTPGGLAGPYEQYF. Variable domain in full (rest from reference TRBV5-1 and TRBJ2-7): KAGVTQTPRYLIKTRGQQVTLSCSPISGHRSVSWYQQTPGQGLQFLFEYFSETQRNKGNFPGRFSGRQFSNSRSEMNVSTLELGDSALYLCASTPGGLAGPYEQYFGPGTRLTVT.

The J gene is TRBJ2-1, the V gene TRBV9, with D perhaps TRBD2 (6 bases). The CDR3 extends over 16 amino acids. The ends were cut back, 4 bases at V and 0 bases at J, with 14 bases in the middle. Germline CDR1 is SGDLS and CDR2 is YYNGEE. CDR3 in amino acids: CASSKGTPRSYNEQFF. The CDR3 DNA reads as TGTGCCAGCAGCAAAGGGACTCCCCGCTCCTACAATGAGCAGTTCTTC.

V is TRBV6-5 and J is TRBJ2-5; tentative D call: TRBD2 (6 bases). The CDR3 contains 16 residues. V shed 2 bases and J shed 2 bases, with 15 bases lying between them. Germline CDR1 MNHEY, CDR2 SVGAGI. The CDR3 here is CASSYVGLARQETQYF. The DNA for the CDR3 is TGTGCCAGCAGTTACGTCGGCCTAGCGCGTCAAGAGACCCAGTACTTC.

The rearrangement joins TRBV29-1 to TRBJ1-6; possible D gene TRBD1, 6 bases. This CDR3 is built from 13 residues. Trimming took 4 bases from V and 9 from J, leaving 13 bases between them. Germline V CDR1 and CDR2: SQVTM, ANQGSEA. CDR3 nucleotide sequence: TGCAGCGTTGGGGACACCGTGGGTTCACCCCTCCACTTT. Its protein is CSVGDTVGSPLHF.

The chain carries TRBV10-3 and TRBJ2-5, with D tentatively TRBD1 (6 bases). Between the trimmed V and J ends, which lost 0 bases and 4 bases, there was a span of 9 bases. CDR1 and CDR2 (germline): ENHRY, SYGVKD. The CDR3 runs to 14 residues. DNA of the CDR3: TGTGCCATCAGTGAGTCGACAGGCGGAGAGACCCAGTACTTC. Translated, it gives CAISESTGGETQYF.

The J gene is TRBJ1-5, the V gene TRBV20-1, with TRBD1 matching 8 bases. The germline V gene encodes CDR1 DFQATT and CDR2 SNEGSKA (reference sequence). V lost 6 bases and J lost 2; bases outside the gene matches: 6. CDR3 length: 14 amino acids. CDR3 sequence reads: CSATGQGRNQPQHF. The CDR3 DNA sequence: TGCAGTGCCACCGGACAGGGACGCAATCAGCCCCAGCATTTT.

J is TRBJ2-2 and V is TRBV7-9; D uncertain. Germline V gene sequence: CDR1 SEHNR, CDR2 FQNEAQ (reference sequence). V gave up 5 bases and J gave up 5 bases, with 6 bases separating them. The CDR3 runs 12 residues. CDR3 residues: CASSEETGELFF. The CDR3 DNA is TGTGCCAGCAGCGAAGAGACCGGGGAGCTGTTTTTT.

This chain links TRBV30 with TRBJ2-1; 9 bases are a match to TRBD1. V lost 5 bases to trimming and J lost 14 bases; unmatched junction nucleotides: 7. The germline V gene encodes CDR1 GTSNPN and CDR2 SVGIG (reference sequence). The CDR3 consists of 11 residues. This CDR3 is CAWGDRDWEFF. The CDR3 coding sequence is TGTGCCTGGGGGGACAGGGACTGGGAGTTCTTC.

The chain has TRBV6-5 and TRBJ2-7; TRBD1 matches 8 bases. This CDR3 has 15 residues. In germline, CDR1 is MNHEY, CDR2 SVGAGI. V was clipped by 4 bases and J by 0 bases; unmatched bases: 5. This CDR3 is CASSSYRGSSYEQYF. The CDR3 bases are TGTGCCAGCAGTTCTTACAGGGGGTCCTCCTACGAGCAGTACTTC.

V and J are TRBV30 and TRBJ1-2, with D possibly TRBD1 on 5 matching bases. V gave up 2 bases and J gave up 0 bases, with 10 bases separating them. Germline V CDR1 and CDR2: GTSNPN, SVGIG (reference sequence). The CDR3 spans 14 residues. The CDR3 nucleotides read TGTGCCTGGAGTCAGGGTTTTACTAACTATGGCTACACCTTC. This encodes CAWSQGFTNYGYTF.

The V and J genes are TRBV5-1 and TRBJ2-1; possibly TRBD1 for D (6 bases). This CDR3 is built from 15 residues. V lost 1 base and J lost 0, with 8 bases in between. Germline assignment: CDR1 SGHRS and CDR2 YFSETQ. Here the CDR3 reads CASSLSDSSYNEQFF. In nucleotides, the CDR3 is TGCGCCAGCAGCTTGTCGGACAGCTCCTACAATGAGCAGTTCTTC.

J is TRBJ2-3 and V is TRBV4-3; 9 nucleotides agree with TRBD2. The CDR3 length is 17 residues. The germline gives CDR1 LGHNA, CDR2 YSLEER. The junction had 7 bases not matched to a gene; V was cut back by 0 bases and J by 3 bases. The CDR3: CASSQESSGEWTDTQYF. CDR3 nucleotide sequence: TGCGCCAGCAGCCAAGAGTCTAGCGGGGAGTGGACAGATACGCAGTATTTT.

The rearrangement joins TRBV9 to TRBJ2-1; tentative D call: TRBD1 (5 bases). Germline loops: CDR1 SGDLS, CDR2 YYNGEE. V was shortened by 3 bases and J by 7 bases, with 11 bases between the two germline ends. The CDR3 has 13 amino acids. The CDR3 reads CASSAVQGNEQFF. The CDR3 DNA reads as TGTGCCAGCAGCGCCGTGCAGGGTAATGAGCAGTTCTTC.

This clonotype was detected once. V gene TRBV10-3 combines with J gene TRBJ1-5; maybe TRBD1 (5 bases). CDR3 size: 13 residues. V dropped 6 bases and J dropped 3 bases, with 9 bases sitting between them. Germline CDR1 and CDR2: ENHRY and SYGVKD. This chain's CDR3 is CAIRDTYNQPQHF. The CDR3 DNA follows: TGTGCCATCAGGGACACATACAATCAGCCCCAGCATTTT.

This chain uses TRBV6-2 or TRBV6-3 with TRBJ2-2, with TRBD2 as a possible D gene (6 bases). The V end was cut by 2 bases, the J end by 2 bases, with 12 bases between. The CDR3 length is 16 residues. Germline assignment: CDR1 MNHEY and CDR2 SVGEGT. In DNA, the CDR3 is TGTGCCAGCAGTTACCGGGACTTCCTAAACACCGGGGAGCTGTTTTTT. This codes for CASSYRDFLNTGELFF.

The chain carries TRBV20-1 and TRBJ2-7, with 12 bases fitting TRBD2. V dropped 4 bases and J dropped 2; count of bases not matched to a gene: 6. CDR3 size: 15 residues. From germline, CDR1 is DFQATT and CDR2 SNEGSKA (reference sequence). CDR3 amino acids: CSAILAGGLTYEQYF. The CDR3 nucleotides read TGCAGTGCTATACTAGCGGGGGGCCTTACCTACGAGCAGTACTTC.

V gene TRBV18 combines with J gene TRBJ2-3; 9 nucleotides agree with TRBD1. Trimming cost V 3 bases and J 3 bases; bases outside gene matches: 4. Germline loops: CDR1 KGHSH, CDR2 LQKENI. This CDR3 has 15 residues. CDR3 DNA: TGTGCCAGCTCACCGACAGGGGGTCGGACAGATACGCAGTATTTT. Protein product: CASSPTGGRTDTQYF.

The DNA for the CDR3 is TGTGCCAGCACCCTATGGGTAAATCAGCCCCAGCATTTT. It specifies CASTLWVNQPQHF. The chain has TRBV6-6 and TRBJ1-5, with D unclear. V was pared by 7 bases and J by 4 bases, with 11 bases between. Germline V CDR1 and CDR2: MNHNY, SVGAGI (reference sequence). CDR3 length: 13 residues.